Below, 17 T cell receptor beta chains from the same sample are listed, as sequenced in a study of OX40 agonist ivuxolimab in advanced cancers. Assay: immunoSEQ multiplex PCR; the TCRdb copy retains only in-frame clones and omits some. The sample has some 80,000 clones; around nine tenths are singletons. This specimen was CD4+ or CD8+ T cells sorted from blood, taken in a trial of the OX40 agonist ivuxolimab. The origin of the receptors is an adult with an advanced solid tumor such as melanoma, head and neck, liver or kidney cancer.

The chain recombines TRBV30 with TRBJ1-1; 8 bases are shared with TRBD1. Trimming removed 2 bases from V and 2 bases from J; junction bases left unmatched: 7. The CDR3 contains 15 residues. Looked up from germline, CDR1 is GTSNPN and CDR2 is SVGIG (reference sequence). The CDR3 coding sequence is TGTGCCTGGAGTCCCCGGGACAGGAAAAACACTGAAGCTTTCTTT. This sequence encodes CAWSPRDRKNTEAFF.

The chain employs TRBV5-6 and TRBJ2-7; 7 nucleotides line up with TRBD2. CDR1 SGHDT and CDR2 YYEEEE come from the germline V gene. The CDR3 has 16 residues. Unmatched junction bases numbered 14, after V lost 4 bases and J lost 4 bases. CDR3 protein: CASSPTDLRENYEQYF. The CDR3, as DNA: TGTGCCAGCAGCCCAACCGACTTGCGGGAGAATTACGAGCAGTACTTC.

The CDR3 bases are TGTGCCAGCTCACCAGGACTTCTCTCTGGAAACACCATATATTTT. Protein product: CASSPGLLSGNTIYF. V usage is TRBV18 and J usage is TRBJ1-3; D unresolved. Germline CDR1 and CDR2: KGHSH and LQKENI. V lost 2 bases and J lost 0, with 8 bases in between. CDR3 size: 15 residues. Based on the CDR3 plus reference TRBV18 and TRBJ1-3, the full variable domain is NAGVMQNPRHLVRRRGQEARLRCSPMKGHSHVYWYRQLPEEGLKFMVYLQKENIIDESGMPKERFSAEFPKEGPSILRIQQVVRGDSAAYFCASSPGLLSGNTIYFGEGSWLTVV.

V is TRBV7-9 and J is TRBJ2-3, with 12 bases lining up with TRBD2. Germline V lookup: CDR1 SEHNR, CDR2 FQNEAQ (reference sequence). With 0 bases clipped from V and 4 bases from J, the junction kept 8 bases outside the gene matches. The CDR3 contains 18 residues. The CDR3 loop reads CASSLAFSSGRAPDTQYF. The CDR3 DNA follows: TGTGCCAGCAGCTTAGCCTTTTCTAGCGGGAGGGCCCCAGATACGCAGTATTTT.

This clone was seen more than once but under ten times. This chain joins TRBV18 and TRBJ1-5; 10 nucleotides agree with TRBD1. Per germline, CDR1 KGHSH and CDR2 LQKENI. V was clipped by 5 bases and J by 4 bases; unmatched bases: 5. The CDR3 spans 15 residues. CDR3 coding DNA: TGTGCCAGCTCATCCCCGGGACAGGGGAATCAGCCCCAGCATTTT. It encodes CASSSPGQGNQPQHF. The complete variable domain, with remaining parts taken from reference TRBV18 and TRBJ1-5, reads NAGVMQNPRHLVRRRGQEARLRCSPMKGHSHVYWYRQLPEEGLKFMVYLQKENIIDESGMPKERFSAEFPKEGPSILRIQQVVRGDSAAYFCASSSPGQGNQPQHFGDGTRLSIL.

This chain links TRBV29-1 with TRBJ2-1; D is ambiguous. Trimming removed 3 bases from V and 10 bases from J, with 13 bases in between. This CDR3 has 12 amino acids. Looked up from germline, CDR1 is SQVTM and CDR2 is ANQGSEA. The DNA of the CDR3 is TGCAGCGTTGATCGTGGCCCCGGGGAGCAGTTCTTC. The encoded protein is CSVDRGPGEQFF.

This sequence joins TRBV27 and TRBJ2-7; D ambiguous. V was trimmed by 4 bases and J by 0 bases, leaving 13 bases between them. The CDR3 is 15 residues long. Germline CDR1 and CDR2: MNHEY and SMNVEV (reference sequence). The CDR3 protein is CASSYGVLSSYEQYF. The CDR3 coding sequence is TGTGCCAGCAGTTATGGCGTACTAAGCTCCTACGAGCAGTACTTC.

The gene calls are TRBV7-6 and TRBJ2-7, with D hard to call. The V end lost 5 bases, the J end lost 1 base, and 9 bases lay between the germline ends. Germline-derived CDR1 and CDR2 are SGHVS and FNYEAQ. There are 13 residues in the CDR3. The CDR3 spells CASSQDGSYEQYF. The CDR3 DNA is TGTGCCAGCAGCCAGGACGGTTCCTACGAGCAGTACTTC.

This clone appeared a few times. The chain combines TRBV6-5 with TRBJ2-7; 9 bases line up with TRBD1. The CDR3 has 12 amino acids. J was trimmed by 4 bases and V by 8 bases; bases with no gene match: 3. Germline V gives CDR1 MNHEY, CDR2 SVGAGI. The CDR3 nucleotides read TGTGCCAGCGGGACAGGGAGGTACGAGCAGTACTTC. It is translated as CASGTGRYEQYF.

The CDR3 region has the DNA TGTGCCAGCAGCGACGACAGGGGCGGAGAGACCCAGTACTTC. It yields the protein CASSDDRGGETQYF. V gene TRBV5-6 combines with J gene TRBJ2-5; TRBD1 aligns across 8 bases. Unmatched junction bases numbered 6, after V lost 4 bases and J lost 4 bases. This CDR3 spans 14 amino acids. The germline V gene has CDR1 SGHDT and CDR2 YYEEEE.

This clone qualifies as medium-sized. The chain carries TRBV6-5 and TRBJ1-5, with D possibly matching TRBD1 (5 bases). Germline assignment: CDR1 MNHEY and CDR2 SVGAGI. CDR3 size: 15 residues. The germline V and J ends were trimmed by 0 bases and 1 base, with 7 bases remaining between them. The CDR3 loop is CASSYSGVSNQPQHF. CDR3 DNA: TGTGCCAGCAGTTACTCAGGGGTGAGCAATCAGCCCCAGCATTTT.

This sequence joins TRBV4-2 and TRBJ2-1, with D perhaps TRBD1 (5 bases). The CDR3 is 15 residues long. The ends were cut back, 1 base at V and 5 bases at J, with 12 bases in the middle. CDR1 LGHNA and CDR2 YNFKEQ come from the germline V gene. CDR3 DNA: TGTGCCAGCAGCCAAGTCGGCAGGGATAACAATGAGCAGTTCTTC. It yields the protein CASSQVGRDNNEQFF.

Of note for this clone: The same CDR3 also results from other DNA sequences found in this sample. This chain links TRBV6-5 with TRBJ1-1; D is possibly TRBD1 (5 bases). V lost 6 bases to trimming and J lost 2 bases, with 10 bases between them. This CDR3 region has 13 residues. Germline-derived CDR1 and CDR2 are MNHEY and SVGAGI. CDR3 sequence: CASSRQRNTEAFF. CDR3 in DNA: TGTGCCAGCAGCCGACAGCGAAACACTGAAGCTTTCTTT.

The chain uses TRBV11-2 and TRBJ1-1, with D unresolved. The CDR3 extends over 13 amino acids. V dropped 3 bases and J dropped 3 bases, with 8 bases sitting between them. Germline CDR1 SGHAT, CDR2 FQNNGV. CDR3 sequence reads: CASSLGRDTEAFF. CDR3 coding DNA: TGTGCCAGCAGCTTGGGGAGGGACACTGAAGCTTTCTTT.

This clone was detected once. The J gene is TRBJ2-1, the V gene TRBV10-3; 10 bases match TRBD2. The CDR3 totals 14 residues. Germline lookup yields CDR1 ENHRY and CDR2 SYGVKD. V lost 10 bases to trimming and J lost 6 bases; unmatched junction nucleotides: 9. The CDR3 sequence: CATRSGRGINEQFF. The CDR3 DNA is TGTGCCACCCGGAGCGGGAGGGGGATCAATGAGCAGTTCTTC.

The genes are TRBV7-2 and TRBJ2-7; 11 bases fit TRBD1. The CDR3 is 15 residues long. Losses at the gene ends were 4 bases for V and 4 bases for J; bases not matched to a gene: 6. CDR1 and CDR2 from the germline V gene are SGHTA and FQGNSA. The CDR3, as DNA: TGTGCCAGCAGCTACTCCGGGACAGGGGGGTACGAGCAGTACTTC. It yields the protein CASSYSGTGGYEQYF.

This sequence joins TRBV28 and TRBJ1-2; 9 bases match TRBD1. With V trimmed by 6 bases and J by 7 bases, 12 bases remained unmatched. This CDR3 region has 15 residues. In germline, CDR1 is MDHEN, CDR2 SYDVKM. The CDR3: CASSPKRTGVSGYTF. As DNA, the CDR3 is TGTGCCAGCAGCCCTAAACGGACAGGGGTGAGTGGCTACACCTTC.